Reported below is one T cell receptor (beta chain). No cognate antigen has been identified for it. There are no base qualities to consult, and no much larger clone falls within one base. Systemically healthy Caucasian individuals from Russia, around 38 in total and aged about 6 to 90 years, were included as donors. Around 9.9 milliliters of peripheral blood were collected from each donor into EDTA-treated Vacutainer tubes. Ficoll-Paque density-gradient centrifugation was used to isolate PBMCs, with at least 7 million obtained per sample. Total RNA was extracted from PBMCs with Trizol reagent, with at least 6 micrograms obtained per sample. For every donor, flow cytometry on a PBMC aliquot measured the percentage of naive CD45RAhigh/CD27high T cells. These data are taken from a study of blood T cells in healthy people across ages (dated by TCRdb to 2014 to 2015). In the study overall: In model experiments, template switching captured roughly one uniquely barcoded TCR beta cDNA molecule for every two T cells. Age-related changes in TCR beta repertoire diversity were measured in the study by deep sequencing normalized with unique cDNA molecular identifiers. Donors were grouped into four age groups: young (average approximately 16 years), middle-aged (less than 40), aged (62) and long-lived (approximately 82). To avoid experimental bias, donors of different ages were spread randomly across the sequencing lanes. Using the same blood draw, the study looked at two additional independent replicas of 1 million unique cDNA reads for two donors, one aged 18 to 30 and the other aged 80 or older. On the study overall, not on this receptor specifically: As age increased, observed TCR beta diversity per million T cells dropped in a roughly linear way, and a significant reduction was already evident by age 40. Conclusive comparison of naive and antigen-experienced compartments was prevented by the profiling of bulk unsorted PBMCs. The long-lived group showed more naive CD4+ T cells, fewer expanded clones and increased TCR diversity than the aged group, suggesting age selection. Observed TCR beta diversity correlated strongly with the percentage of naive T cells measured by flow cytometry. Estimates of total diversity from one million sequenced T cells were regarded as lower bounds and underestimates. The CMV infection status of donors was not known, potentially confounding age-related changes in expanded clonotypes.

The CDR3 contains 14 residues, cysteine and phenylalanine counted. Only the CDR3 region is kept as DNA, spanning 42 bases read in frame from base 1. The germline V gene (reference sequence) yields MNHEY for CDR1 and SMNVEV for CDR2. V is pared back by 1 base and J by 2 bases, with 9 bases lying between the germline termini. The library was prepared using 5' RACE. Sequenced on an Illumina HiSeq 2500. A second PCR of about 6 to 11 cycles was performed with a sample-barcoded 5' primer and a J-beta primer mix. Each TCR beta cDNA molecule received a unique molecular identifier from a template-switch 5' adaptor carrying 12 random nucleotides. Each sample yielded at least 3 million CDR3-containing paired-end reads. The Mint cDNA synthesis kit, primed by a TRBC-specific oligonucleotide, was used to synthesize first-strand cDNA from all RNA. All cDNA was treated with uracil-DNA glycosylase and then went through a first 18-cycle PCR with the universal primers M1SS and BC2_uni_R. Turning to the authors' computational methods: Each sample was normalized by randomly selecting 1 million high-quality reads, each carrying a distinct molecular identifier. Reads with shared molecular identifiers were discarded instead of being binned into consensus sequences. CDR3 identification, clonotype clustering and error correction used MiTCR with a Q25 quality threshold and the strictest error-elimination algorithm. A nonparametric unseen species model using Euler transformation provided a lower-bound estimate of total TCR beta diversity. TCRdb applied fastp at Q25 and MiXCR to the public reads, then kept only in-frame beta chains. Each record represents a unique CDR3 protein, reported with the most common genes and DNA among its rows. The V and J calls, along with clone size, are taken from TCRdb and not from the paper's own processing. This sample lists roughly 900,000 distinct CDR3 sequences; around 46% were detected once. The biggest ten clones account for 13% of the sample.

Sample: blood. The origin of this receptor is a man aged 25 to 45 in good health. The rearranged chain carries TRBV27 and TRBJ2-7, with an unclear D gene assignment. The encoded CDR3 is CASSLFGSTYEQYF. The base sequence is TGTGCCAGCAGTTTATTCGGCAGTACCTACGAGCAGTACTTC.